This T cell receptor (beta chain) originates from a study of regulatory T cells in long-lasting Graves disease (dated by TCRdb to about 2021). About the investigation overall: Newly diagnosed Graves' disease patients had taken antithyroid drugs for less than 3 months. This study used TCR sequencing and RNA sequencing of peripheral blood to compare persistent Graves' disease patients against newly diagnosed Graves' disease patients. The study was conducted in China and was registered as a clinical trial. A total of roughly 33 samples underwent TCR sequencing: around 13 from persistent and roughly 20 from newly diagnosed Graves' disease patients. What the authors observed across the whole study: Persistent disease showed preferential use of TRBV28, TRBJ1-2 and TRBJ2-5, whereas newly diagnosed disease favored TRBV20-1 and TRBJ2-1. Peripheral blood alone was examined, since thyroid tissue, which constituted the primary lesion, could not be accessed. The authors acknowledged the small sample size as a limitation that may reduce accuracy. Sequencing and analysis were limited to the TCR beta chain. Persistent patients shared more public clonotypes among themselves (around 3,000) than newly diagnosed patients did (over 950). Compared with newly diagnosed patients, persistent Graves' disease patients had lower TCR Shannon entropy and fewer highly expanded clones, which suggests clonal expansion.

Trimming takes 1 base from V and 6 bases from J, and the germline ends sit 14 bases apart. CDR1 LNHNV and CDR2 YYDKDF were looked up in the germline V gene (reference sequence). Reading from cysteine to phenylalanine, the CDR3 counts 15 amino acids. Left in the record is the CDR3 DNA by itself, 45 bases read in frame from the first base. The method behind the library was multiplex PCR. Sequenced on an Illumina HiSeq 4000. TCR beta libraries were built with iRepertoire HTBI primers and Arm-PCR amplification of CDR3 regions. Before sequencing, the PCR products underwent gel purification. In the source study's methods: A total of under 80 TRBV and about 13 TRBJ segments were identified across samples and were used for gene usage analysis of CDR3 amino acid clonotypes. COPE and FqMerger were used to merge filtered high-quality paired reads into contigs. BLAST was used to align contigs to IMGT TRBV, TRBD and TRBJ reference genes, and CDR3 was defined according to IMGT. Highly expanded clones were defined as clonotypes with a frequency above 0.1%. Shannon entropy was used to measure repertoire diversity, and the Gini coefficient was used to measure V-J evenness. A clonotype was considered public if more than one individual shared it. Using fastp at Q25 and MiXCR, TCRdb reprocessed the public reads and kept productive beta chains. Entries that share a CDR3 protein sequence are merged under the most common genes and DNA. These V and J calls derive from TCRdb rather than the authors' analysis. Here the sample has roughly 610,000 distinct CDR3 sequences; about 16% occur a single time. The leading ten clones occupy 9.5% to 15% of the sample.

The time point label, read with the paper, signifies: newly diagnosed GD, antithyroid drugs for less than 3 months. RNA was extracted from PBMCs in TRIzol for both TCR sequencing and RNA sequencing. Graves' disease was diagnosed according to American Thyroid Association guidelines. Patients were recruited from an endocrinology department in Xi'an, China. Each patient gave about 9.1 milliliters of peripheral blood, collected in an EDTA anticoagulant tube. Ficoll Paque Plus density gradient separation was used to isolate PBMCs, and no further T cell sorting was performed. RNA quality was checked with an Agilent 2100 Bioanalyzer and agarose gel, and concentration with a NanoDrop 2000. This clonotype has at least ten counts. Its antigen target is currently unknown. Within one base of it there is no much larger clone, and no base qualities were kept. The same data also went into a second study, on T cells in Graves' hyperthyroidism and ophthalmopathy. The other study reports the following: Graves' hyperthyroidism was defined as stable when no progression to ophthalmopathy occurred over 18 months of follow-up. The hyperthyroidism patients were between 18 and 65 years old and newly diagnosed, with a disease duration of less than 2 months. The study excluded patients with uncontrolled infections, other autoimmune diseases, pregnancy or lactation. Diagnoses were based on clinical symptoms, serum thyroxine and TRAb, thyroid ultrasound and orbital computed tomography. A first-round RT-PCR of the TCR CDR3 used the HTBI primer set with the Qiagen OneStep RT-PCR kit. Most expanded thyroid clonotypes (frequency above 0.001) were also detected in blood, suggesting blood repertoires may reflect thyroid immune responses. A model built on a 13 V-J signature distinguished ophthalmopathy from stable hyperthyroidism, reaching about 88% sensitivity and about 81% specificity in cross-validation and 80%/75% in testing. In validation, progression to ophthalmopathy was predicted by the model with around 71% sensitivity and around 75% specificity, a median of approximately 6.5 months before onset. TCR V-J signatures able to tell the groups apart were searched for in a discovery cohort of 100 patients, of whom roughly 42 had Graves' ophthalmopathy and roughly 58 had stable Graves' hyperthyroidism. Prospective prediction of ophthalmopathy was tested in an independent validation cohort consisting of 18 hyperthyroidism patients and 17 patients who later progressed to ophthalmopathy. The roughly 100 discovery patients were randomly divided into training and test sets at a 7:3 ratio. In more than 5 Graves' hyperthyroidism patients, the study also compared T-cell repertoires from thyroid tissue with T-cell repertoires from blood. Once sampling was done, hyperthyroidism patients were given methimazole at a starting dose of 30 mg daily, whereas ophthalmopathy patients were given high-dose intravenous methylprednisolone. Libraries were constructed in a second round of multiplex PCR, after which size selection and purification were performed. The libraries were sequenced on an Illumina HiSeq2000 using paired-end 100 bp reads. Raw data were processed with SOAPnuke, discarding reads with adapters, uncalled bases, mean Phred below 15, or no exact constant-primer or identifier match. COPE v1.2.5 was used to merge high-quality paired reads, and clonotypes were defined as unique nucleotide sequences. Clonotypes were aligned to IMGT TRBV, TRBD and TRBJ reference segments using MiTCR v1.1. Analysis was restricted to V-J combinations with a frequency above 0.0001, which covered roughly 99% of repertoires. The TCS score was defined as F50 (clonal expansion) divided by E x V (chaos), with BLOSUM62-based TCRdist calculated between CDR3 peptides within each V-J. Welch's t-statistics and random forest reduced approximately 520 V-J features to around 14, which were used in a naive Bayes classifier (R e1071). Sample size was not statistically predetermined, and investigators were not blinded to group allocation. According to the paper, TCR Vbeta CDR3 sequencing was carried out on 135 peripheral blood samples, which came from 40 to 45 ophthalmopathy, 80 or so hyperthyroidism and roughly 17 progressor patients.

The rearrangement joined TRBV15 to TRBJ2-3; the D gene is unclear. The receptor comes from a man between 18 and 35 years old with Graves disease. Donor details come from another sample of the same person, matched by shared clones. Sequenced here: peripheral blood mononuclear cells (PBMCs), sampled at new diagnosis, from a patient treated with antithyroid drugs. For the CDR3, the sequence is CATSRGVSGQDTQYF. The nucleotides read TGTGCCACCAGCAGAGGAGTTTCAGGTCAGGATACGCAGTATTTT.